Each of the 3 T cell receptor beta chains below was sequenced from the same sample in a study of blood T cell repertoires in COVID-19. Profiled with immunoSEQ multiplex PCR; TCRdb holds only in-frame clones, not every one. This table has roughly 180,000 clones, about four fifths appearing once. Sample: peripheral blood. The receptors come from a woman in her 40s with COVID-19, enrolled during active disease.

The chain employs TRBV6-6 and TRBJ2-7, with TRBD2 as a possible D gene (6 bases). Germline CDR1 reads MNHNY; CDR2 reads SVGAGI (reference sequence). V lost 0 bases and J lost 7, with 10 bases in between. This CDR3 is 13 amino acids long. CDR3 sequence: CASSYSGAGEQYV. As DNA, the CDR3 is TGTGCCAGCAGTTACTCGGGTGCGGGAGAGCAGTACGTC.

This sequence joins TRBV5-1 and TRBJ2-1; 8 bases agree with TRBD2. Germline assignment: CDR1 SGHRS and CDR2 YFSETQ. The CDR3 loop spans 16 amino acids. J lost 7 bases, V lost 1 base, and 10 bases had no gene match. CDR3 sequence reads: CASSLIAGAGGNEQFF. As DNA, the CDR3 is TGCGCCAGCAGCTTGATTGCGGGTGCGGGAGGAAATGAGCAGTTCTTC.

The chain uses TRBV19 and TRBJ2-2; D gene uncertain. Between the trimmed V and J ends, which lost 10 bases and 0 bases, there was a span of 3 bases. The CDR3 spans 11 residues. Germline lookup yields CDR1 LNHDA and CDR2 SQIVND (reference sequence). This chain's CDR3 is CATTNTGELFF. The DNA of the CDR3 is TGTGCCACTACGAACACCGGGGAGCTGTTTTTT.